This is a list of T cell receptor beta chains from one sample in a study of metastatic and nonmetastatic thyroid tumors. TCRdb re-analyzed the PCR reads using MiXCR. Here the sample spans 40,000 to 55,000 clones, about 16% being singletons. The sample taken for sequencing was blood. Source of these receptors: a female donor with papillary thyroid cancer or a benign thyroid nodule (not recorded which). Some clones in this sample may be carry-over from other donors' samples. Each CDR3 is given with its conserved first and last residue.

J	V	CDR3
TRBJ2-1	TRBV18	CASSPPGLAGNEQFF
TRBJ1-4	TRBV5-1	CASSFRGAGVANEKLFF
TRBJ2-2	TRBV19	CASSAHYLTTRAGELFF
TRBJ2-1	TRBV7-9	CASSLGDSDNEQFF
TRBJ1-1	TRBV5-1	CASSLGMDSSPWTEAFF
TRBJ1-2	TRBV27	CASSPRRISYGYTF
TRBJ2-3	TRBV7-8	CASSPPSGFTDTQYF
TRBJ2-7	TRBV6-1	CARRYPVSYEQYF
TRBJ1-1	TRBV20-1	CSARDRGPTGNTEAFF
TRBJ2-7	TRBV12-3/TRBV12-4	CASSLISYEQYF
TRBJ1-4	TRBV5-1	CASSLVSGPATNEKLFF
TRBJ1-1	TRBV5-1	CASQLTGALNTEAFF
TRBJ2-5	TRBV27	CASSLGYGETQYF
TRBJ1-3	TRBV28	CASFPQVASGNTIYF
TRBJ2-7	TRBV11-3	CASSTSGTVYEQYF
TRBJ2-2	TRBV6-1	CASAGTNTGELFF
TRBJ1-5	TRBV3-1	CASSRTGGGQPQHF
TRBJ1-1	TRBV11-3	CASSLSSGRGTEAFF
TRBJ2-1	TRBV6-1	CASSSPAGVDQFF
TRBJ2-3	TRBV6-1	CASSEVLLAGTDTQYF
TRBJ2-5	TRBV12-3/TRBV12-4	CASSGGMDRGKSYF
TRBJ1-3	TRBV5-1	CASSLDGTGLLYGNTIYF
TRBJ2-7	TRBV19	CASSMNRQGAYEQYF
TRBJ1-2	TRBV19	CASSSRTASYGYTF
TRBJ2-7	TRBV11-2	CASSLEVPQAGAYEQYF
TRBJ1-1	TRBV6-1	CATSPSLSTGAFF
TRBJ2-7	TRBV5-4	CASSSGGQGYEQYF